What follows are 28 T cell receptor beta chains derived from one specimen sequenced in a study of CD8 T cells in ankylosing spondylitis. The antigens of these receptors remain unknown. Overall study results and limits: In ankylosing spondylitis blood, a motif of fewer than 10 highly homologous TCR beta variants appeared characteristic.

TCRdb re-derived calls from the 5' RACE reads in MiXCR, one entry per CDR3 protein. The sample yields fewer than 650,000 distinct CDR3 sequences, roughly 12% seen once. Material for sequencing was blood, either unsorted or a sorted T cell fraction (not recorded which). These receptors came from a male donor with ankylosing spondylitis.

This clonotype was seen a few times. The chain recombines TRBV19 with TRBJ2-1; TRBD2 might be the D (5 bases). V lost 9 bases and J lost 2, with 17 bases in between. Germline lookup yields CDR1 LNHDA and CDR2 SQIVND (reference sequence). CDR3 length: 15 residues. The CDR3 spells CASSGFAGTYNEQFF. DNA of the CDR3: TGTGCCAGCTCGGGGTTTGCGGGCACCTACAATGAGCAGTTCTTC.

This clonotype appeared many times. CDR3 sequence (DNA): TGTGCCAGCAGTTACGGCAGCAGGGGAAGCAATCAGCCCCAGCATTTT. The encoded protein is CASSYGSRGSNQPQHF. The V call is TRBV6-2 or TRBV6-3, the J call TRBJ1-5; D may be TRBD1 (6 bases). The V gene lost 2 bases and the J gene lost 1 base, with 12 bases spanning the gap. This CDR3 contains 16 residues. CDR1 and CDR2 (germline): MNHEY, SVGEGT.

This clonotype came up many times. The CDR3 reads CASRNRGLTGELFF. In DNA, the CDR3 is TGTGCCAGCAGAAACAGGGGTCTAACCGGGGAGCTGTTTTTT. V usage is TRBV12-3 or TRBV12-4 and J usage is TRBJ2-2, with 7 bases matching TRBD1. Unmatched junction bases numbered 6, after V lost 6 bases and J lost 5 bases. CDR3 length: 14 amino acids.

This clonotype was detected only a few times. The chain uses TRBV11-2 and TRBJ2-7, with TRBD1 identical over 7 bases. J gave up 5 bases and V 3 bases, and 13 bases lay outside the gene matches. This CDR3 has 16 amino acids. Germline V gene lookup returns CDR1 SGHAT and CDR2 FQNNGV. As DNA, the CDR3 is TGTGCCAGCAGCTTTGGGGTAGGACAGGTAATCAACGAGCAGTACGTC. This sequence encodes CASSFGVGQVINEQYV.

Turning to this clonotype: A much larger clone differs from this one at a single base, so this may be a read error. V usage is TRBV29-1 and J usage is TRBJ2-1, with D possibly TRBD1 on 5 matching bases. CDR1 is SQVTM and CDR2 is ANQGSEA in the germline V gene. Deletions cut 4 bases from V and 12 bases from J, with 16 bases between. This CDR3 has 12 residues. CDR3 loop: CSVGAGKVGQFF. CDR3 coding DNA: TGCAGCGTTGGTGCAGGGAAGGTTGGGCAGTTCTTC.

This clonotype was picked up a small number of times. V and J are TRBV15 and TRBJ1-4; no clear D gene. The CDR3 is made up of 13 amino acids. Germline CDR1 and CDR2: LNHNV and YYDKDF (reference sequence). The V end was cut by 6 bases, the J end by 8 bases, with 13 bases between. CDR3 in amino acids: CATRVRDKEKLFF. The CDR3, as DNA: TGTGCCACCAGAGTTCGAGACAAGGAAAAACTGTTTTTT. Together with reference TRBV15 and TRBJ1-4, the CDR3 gives the full variable domain: DAMVIQNPRYQVTQFGKPVTLSCSQTLNHNVMYWYQQKSSQAPKLLFHYYDKDFNNEADTPDNFQSRRPNTSFCFLDIRSPGLGDTAMYLCATRVRDKEKLFFGSGTQLSVL.

This clonotype was detected a few times. The rearrangement joins TRBV5-6 to TRBJ1-1, with D tentatively TRBD1 (6 bases). The CDR3 runs to 12 residues. V lost 1 base and J lost 11, with 12 bases in between. Germline-derived CDR1 and CDR2 are SGHDT and YYEEEE. CDR3 DNA: TGTGCCAGCAGCTTGATACAGGGTATGGCTTTCTTT. Residues: CASSLIQGMAFF.

This rearrangement joins TRBV20-1 to TRBJ1-1; TRBD1 is a possible D gene (6 bases). The CDR3 is made up of 16 amino acids. The germline V and J ends were trimmed by 3 bases and 0 bases, with 17 bases remaining between them. Per the germline V gene, CDR1 is DFQATT and CDR2 is SNEGSKA (reference sequence). CDR3 residues: CSASRTAILMNTEAFF. The CDR3 coding sequence is TGCAGTGCTAGTCGGACAGCAATCCTAATGAACACTGAAGCTTTCTTT.

This clonotype was detected only a few times. The chain carries TRBV6-1 and TRBJ1-5; D may be TRBD1 (6 bases). V was trimmed by 7 bases and J by 0 bases, leaving 19 bases between them. There are 17 residues in the CDR3. Germline V gives CDR1 MNHNS, CDR2 SASEGT. CDR3 nucleotide sequence: TGTGCCAGCACCTCAAGCCCCCAACAGGGTAGCAATCAGCCCCAGCATTTT. Protein sequence: CASTSSPQQGSNQPQHF.

This clonotype was seen a handful of times. The chain employs TRBV12-3 or TRBV12-4 and TRBJ1-6; 8 positions match TRBD1. CDR3 length: 14 residues. With 5 bases clipped from V and 6 bases from J, the junction kept 3 bases outside the gene matches. The CDR3 DNA reads TGTGCCAGCAGTCTGGACAGGGCTAATTCACCCCTCCACTTT. It translates to CASSLDRANSPLHF.

The chain couples TRBV5-1 to TRBJ2-3, with no clear D. The germline gives CDR1 SGHRS, CDR2 YFSETQ. CDR3 length equals 15 residues. Trimming took 4 bases from V and 2 from J, leaving 14 bases between them. The CDR3 is CASSVGPSFTDTQYF. In nucleotides, the CDR3 is TGCGCCAGCAGCGTAGGCCCTTCCTTCACAGATACGCAGTATTTT.

There are many counts of this clonotype. This chain links TRBV7-6 with TRBJ2-1; tentatively, D is TRBD1 or TRBD2 (5 bases each). The CDR3 sequence is 15 residues long. The ends were cut back, 4 bases at V and 4 bases at J, with 14 bases in the middle. Germline V gene data show CDR1 as SGHVS and CDR2 as FNYEAQ. The CDR3 reads CASSSGPGAYNEQFF. The CDR3 region has the DNA TGTGCCAGCAGCTCGGGGCCTGGAGCGTACAATGAGCAGTTCTTC.

A single count supports this clonotype. The chain links TRBV4-2 to TRBJ2-1; 10 bases fit TRBD2. CDR3 length equals 15 residues. With V trimmed by 1 base and J by 7 bases, 4 bases remained unmatched. CDR1 and CDR2 from the germline V gene are LGHNA and YNFKEQ. CDR3 DNA sequence: TGTGCCAGCAGCCAAGGGGTAGCGGGAGGTAATGAGCAGTTCTTC. Protein: CASSQGVAGGNEQFF.

The chain links TRBV20-1 to TRBJ2-4; D not certain. The V end lost 1 base, the J end lost 8 bases, and 15 bases lay between the germline ends. CDR1 and CDR2 from the germline V gene are DFQATT and SNEGSKA (reference sequence). The CDR3 covers 14 residues. DNA of the CDR3: TGCAGTGCTAGAGCTCCGCTGGGTTTGGACATTCAGTACTTC. Residues: CSARAPLGLDIQYF.

This clonotype has a handful of counts. This chain links TRBV5-8 with TRBJ2-1; maybe TRBD2 (5 bases). Germline values: CDR1 SGHTS, CDR2 YDEGEE. This CDR3 contains 15 residues. V was pared by 2 bases and J by 10 bases, with 19 bases between. As DNA, the CDR3 is TGTGCCAGCAGCTTAACGGGGTTGGTTTTCGGAGAGCAGTTCTTC. It encodes CASSLTGLVFGEQFF.

This clonotype was observed many times. This chain uses TRBV12-3 or TRBV12-4 with TRBJ2-5; TRBD2 might be the D (5 bases). CDR3 length: 13 residues. Trimming removed 5 bases from V and 2 bases from J, with 9 bases in between. Here the CDR3 reads CASSRGTQETQYF. CDR3 nucleotide sequence: TGTGCCAGCAGTCGGGGAACTCAAGAGACCCAGTACTTC.

There are many counts of this clonotype. V and J are TRBV20-1 and TRBJ2-2; no definite D call. V lost 5 bases and J 7 bases, leaving 14 bases between the germline ends. Looked up from germline, CDR1 is DFQATT and CDR2 is SNEGSKA (reference sequence). This CDR3 has 13 residues. The chain's CDR3 is CSAPTDWDGELFF. The DNA of the CDR3 is TGCAGTGCTCCCACTGATTGGGACGGGGAGCTGTTTTTT.

This clonotype was counted only a few times. The chain uses TRBV5-1 and TRBJ1-1, with TRBD1 as a possible D gene (5 bases). This CDR3 comprises 14 residues. Germline V gene lookup returns CDR1 SGHRS and CDR2 YFSETQ. V was pared by 6 bases and J by 3 bases, with 15 bases between. CDR3 bases: TGCGCCAGCATGAGCCAGGGAGGGGACACTGAAGCTTTCTTT. Protein sequence: CASMSQGGDTEAFF.

Concerning this clonotype itself: A read error may be the cause here, since a much bigger clone is one base away. This chain links TRBV7-2 with TRBJ2-3; D call uncertain. CDR3 length equals 13 residues. The germline V gene has CDR1 SGHTA and CDR2 FQGNSA. CDR3 protein: CASSLVYGDTQFF. The CDR3 bases are TGTGCCAGCAGCTTAGTTTATGGAGATACGCAGTTTTTT.

This clonotype was seen at least ten times. This rearrangement joins TRBV12-3 or TRBV12-4 to TRBJ1-5; D gene uncertain. This CDR3 contains 12 residues. The V end lost 3 bases, the J end lost 6 bases, and 6 bases lay between the germline ends. As DNA, the CDR3 is TGTGCCAGCAGTTTCCCTTTTCAGCCCCAGCATTTT. Encoded protein: CASSFPFQPQHF.

This clonotype was recorded a few times. V usage is TRBV12-3 or TRBV12-4 and J usage is TRBJ1-1; 8 positions match TRBD1. V gave up 5 bases and J gave up 0 bases; unmatched junction bases: 11. The CDR3 is 17 residues long. For the CDR3, the DNA is TGTGCCAGCAGTCCGGGACAGGTGAACTTAATGAACACTGAAGCTTTCTTT. It is translated as CASSPGQVNLMNTEAFF.

V usage is TRBV11-2 and J usage is TRBJ1-2, with D hard to call. Germline CDR1 is SGHAT and CDR2 is FQNNGV. The CDR3 is 15 residues long. The V end was cut by 3 bases, the J end by 7 bases, with 18 bases between. CDR3 nucleotide sequence: TGTGCCAGCAGCTTTCCGACGGCAGGTTTAGGTGGCTACACCTTC. This codes for CASSFPTAGLGGYTF.

This chain connects TRBV24-1 to TRBJ2-1; no clear D gene. From germline, CDR1 is KGHDR and CDR2 SFDVKD. Between the trimmed V and J ends, which lost 1 base and 7 bases, there was a span of 7 bases. CDR3 length: 13 residues. The CDR3 DNA is TGTGCCACCAGTGATTTCACAGCGAATGAGCAGTTCTTC. Amino acids: CATSDFTANEQFF.

This clonotype was counted at least ten times. CDR3 protein: CSAPTSGSQETQYF. In nucleotides, the CDR3 is TGCAGCGCCCCAACTAGCGGAAGCCAAGAGACCCAGTACTTC. The V and J genes are TRBV29-1 and TRBJ2-5; TRBD2 matches 8 bases. CDR1 is SQVTM and CDR2 is ANQGSEA in the germline V gene. Trimming at V came to 7 bases and at J to 1 base, leaving 8 bases not matched to a gene. The CDR3 has 14 residues.

The CDR3 loop is CASSLLMSGIDPYEQYV. DNA for the CDR3: TGTGCCAGCAGCTTATTAATGAGCGGGATCGATCCTTACGAGCAGTACGTC. The rearrangement joins TRBV11-2 to TRBJ2-7, with 7 bases identical to TRBD2. Trimming at V came to 2 bases and at J to 4 bases, leaving 14 bases not matched to a gene. Germline loops: CDR1 SGHAT, CDR2 FQNNGV. This CDR3 is built from 17 residues.

This clonotype was recorded many times. The rearrangement joins TRBV6-1 to TRBJ2-1; TRBD1 matches at 8 bases. This CDR3 has 14 amino acids. V trimming: 6 bases; J trimming: 7 bases; junction bases outside the gene matches: 8. Per the germline V gene, CDR1 is MNHNS and CDR2 is SASEGT. The CDR3 protein is CASRQDRDRNEQFF. Written as DNA, the CDR3 is TGTGCCAGCAGACAGGACAGGGATCGGAATGAGCAGTTCTTC.

V is TRBV6-1 and J is TRBJ2-2; 8 positions agree with TRBD1. The CDR3 extends over 13 amino acids. The germline gives CDR1 MNHNS, CDR2 SASEGT. Unmatched junction bases numbered 1, after V lost 4 bases and J lost 6 bases. The CDR3 bases are TGTGCCAGCAGTGCACAGGGGGCCGGGGAGCTGTTTTTT. Amino acids: CASSAQGAGELFF.

The genes are TRBV12-3 or TRBV12-4 and TRBJ1-2, with a weak D call TRBD1 (6 bases). The CDR3 totals 14 residues. Between the trimmed V and J ends, which lost 6 bases and 3 bases, there was a span of 14 bases. DNA for the CDR3: TGTGCCAGCAGCCGACAGGCGATGGACTATGGCTACACCTTC. Translated: CASSRQAMDYGYTF.